The sequence of this T cell receptor beta chain was determined in a study of OX40 agonist ivuxolimab in advanced cancers. For context, the study as a whole: Ivuxolimab, which targeted the costimulatory receptor OX40 (CD134), was an agonistic, fully human IgG2 monoclonal antibody. Intravenous ivuxolimab was administered to patients every 2 weeks at six dose levels: 0.01, 0.1, 0.3, 1.5, 3 and 10 mg/kg. Of the 50 to 55 dose-escalation patients, hepatocellular carcinoma was present in about 20, melanoma in around 15, renal cell carcinoma in 9 and head and neck cancer in 9. In the dose-escalation cohort, more than 75% of patients were male, and the mean age was around 60 years, with a range of 23 to 79. Patients were allowed to have had prior anti-PD-1, anti-PD-L1 or anti-CTLA-4 therapy, and roughly two fifths of the dose-escalation patients had been treated with checkpoint inhibitors. Three dose-escalation patients achieved partial responses, one with hepatocellular carcinoma and two with cutaneous melanoma. Peripheral TCRbeta sequencing was intended to test whether TCR sequence diversity was altered and clonal T-cell expansion was caused by ivuxolimab. The monotherapy dose-escalation portion (N ≈ 52 patients) of the phase I ivuxolimab trial is reported in the paper. Broader findings and caveats from the paper: At doses from 0.1 to 3.0 mg/kg, clonal expansion was seen in both CD4+ and CD8+ blood T cells between baseline and week 6. Low levels of normalized T-cell clonal expansion were also shown by some nonresponding patients. After ivuxolimab, more expanded clones were found on average in CD8+ T cells than in CD4+ T cells. In the 0.1-3.0 mg/kg groups, partial responders had among the lowest normalized peripheral clonal expansion, particularly in CD8+ T cells. The antigen specificity of the clonally expanded peripheral T cells was not determined.

The trial excluded patients who had a history of autoimmune disease or were on systemic immunosuppression. Peripheral blood for TCR sequencing was collected from all dose cohorts at baseline, on cycle 4 day 1, and on cycle 7 day 1. The samples were drawn from a first-in-human, open-label, multicenter phase I dose-escalation trial of ivuxolimab. Adults with locally advanced or metastatic melanoma, renal cell carcinoma, hepatocellular carcinoma or head and neck squamous cell carcinoma were enrolled in the trial. Before TCR sequencing, CD4+ T cells and CD8+ T cells from peripheral blood were sorted into separate populations. The CDR3 holds 16 amino acids from the cysteine to the phenylalanine. The read is trimmed to its CDR3 DNA, 48 bases read in frame from base 1. In the germline V gene, CDR1 corresponds to MNHNS and CDR2 to SASEGT. Trimmed from V: 4 bases; trimmed from J: 0 bases; junction bases lacking a gene match: 8.

Notes on this clone: Its antigen target is currently unknown. Base quality data are lacking; no much larger clone is found one base away.

Genomic DNA was isolated from the sorted cells so that the TCRbeta CDR3 region could be sequenced. The immunoSEQ Assay was used to sequence the TCRbeta CDR3 regions. TCRdb limited this immuneACCESS table to in-frame rearrangements with V and J called. A share of clones is missing; checked studies link under half to unresolved V genes, and the rest is unexplained. The sample table holds about 51,000 clones, of which about nine tenths were seen once. The ten biggest clones cover 3% to 4% of the sample. Here the chain combines TRBV6-1 and TRBJ2-7; 8 of the junction bases match TRBD1. Material: CD4+ or CD8+ T cells sorted from blood, obtained in a trial of the OX40 agonist ivuxolimab. The receptor was isolated from an adult with an advanced solid tumor such as melanoma, head and neck, liver or kidney cancer. DNA sequence: TGTGCCAGCAGTGGACAGGGGACCTTGAGCTCCTACGAGCAGTACTTC. It translates to CASSGQGTLSSYEQYF.